The clone carrying this TCR beta chain was detected a few times. What it binds is unknown. Tregs were sorted as CD4+CD25+CD127-/low cells. Losses at the gene ends were 0 bases for V and 10 bases for J; bases not matched to a gene: 9. The germline gives CDR1 MGHRA, CDR2 YSYEKL. The CDR3 is 16 residues long. Semi-nested PCR with Nested Universal Primer A followed constant-region reverse priming of full-length variable regions. Each CDR3 protein gets one entry after TCRdb re-called the 5' RACE reads with MiXCR. Found here are about 43,000 distinct CDR3 sequences, 22% of them singletons; the top ten hold roughly 4%. Study findings and constraints: The larger cohort examined one V-J beta rearrangement, not whole repertoires. Tumor Tregs overlapped most with tumor, then blood, naive CD4+ cells. In terms of TCR gene usage, tumor memory CD4+ T cells clustered together with blood and lymph node memory CD4+ cells, as well as with lymph node naive CD4+ cells.

This receptor was taken from a female donor with breast cancer. Sequences were obtained from Tregs sorted from a lymph node. The rearrangement joins TRBV4-1 to TRBJ2-3; TRBD2 aligns across 11 bases. The CDR3 DNA reads TGCGCCAGCAGCCAAGACCCTAGCGGGGGGCCGCAATCGCAGTATTTT. Its translation: CASSQDPSGGPQSQYF.